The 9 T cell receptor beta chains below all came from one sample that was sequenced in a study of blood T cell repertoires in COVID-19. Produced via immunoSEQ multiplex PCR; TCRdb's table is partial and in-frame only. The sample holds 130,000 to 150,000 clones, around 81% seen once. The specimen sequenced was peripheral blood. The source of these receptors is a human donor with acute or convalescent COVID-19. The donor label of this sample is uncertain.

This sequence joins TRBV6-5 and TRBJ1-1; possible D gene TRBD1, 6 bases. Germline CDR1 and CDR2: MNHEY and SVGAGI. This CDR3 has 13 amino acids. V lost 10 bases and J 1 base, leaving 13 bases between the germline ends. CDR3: CAILGGANTEAFF. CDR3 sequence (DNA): TGTGCCATCTTGGGGGGGGCGAACACTGAAGCTTTCTTT.

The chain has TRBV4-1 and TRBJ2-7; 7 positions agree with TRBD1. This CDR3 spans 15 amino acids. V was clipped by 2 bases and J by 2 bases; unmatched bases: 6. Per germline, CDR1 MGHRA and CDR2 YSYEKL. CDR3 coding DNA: TGCGCCAGCAGCCAACTCCTAGGACAGGCCTACGAGCAGTACGTC. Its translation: CASSQLLGQAYEQYV.

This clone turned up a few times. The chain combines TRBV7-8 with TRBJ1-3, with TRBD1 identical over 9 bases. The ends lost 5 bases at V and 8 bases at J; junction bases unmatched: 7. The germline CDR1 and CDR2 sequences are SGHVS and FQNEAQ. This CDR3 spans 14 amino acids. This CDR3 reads CASSPRTGVYTIYF. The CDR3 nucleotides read TGTGCCAGCAGCCCGAGGACAGGGGTATACACCATATATTTT.

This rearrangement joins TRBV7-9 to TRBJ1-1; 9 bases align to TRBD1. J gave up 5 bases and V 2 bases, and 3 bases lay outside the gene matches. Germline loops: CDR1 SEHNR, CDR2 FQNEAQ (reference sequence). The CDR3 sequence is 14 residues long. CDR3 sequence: CASSLTGGITEAFF. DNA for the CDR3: TGTGCCAGCAGCTTAACAGGGGGCATTACTGAAGCTTTCTTT.

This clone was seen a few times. The CDR3 here is CASSQRTTPGSPLHF. CDR3 sequence (DNA): TGTGCCAGCAGCCAACGGACAACTCCGGGCTCACCCCTCCACTTT. The J gene is TRBJ1-6, the V gene TRBV6-5, with a tentative D call TRBD1 (5 bases). V lost 6 bases and J lost 10, with 19 bases in between. The CDR3 runs to 15 residues. Germline CDR1 MNHEY, CDR2 SVGAGI.

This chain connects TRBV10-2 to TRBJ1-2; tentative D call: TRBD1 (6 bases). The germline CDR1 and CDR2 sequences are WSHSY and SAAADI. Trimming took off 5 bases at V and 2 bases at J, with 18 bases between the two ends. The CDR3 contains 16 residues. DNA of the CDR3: TGCGCCAGCAGTCCCACCTTGGGGGACACCAACTATGGCTACACCTTC. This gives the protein CASSPTLGDTNYGYTF.

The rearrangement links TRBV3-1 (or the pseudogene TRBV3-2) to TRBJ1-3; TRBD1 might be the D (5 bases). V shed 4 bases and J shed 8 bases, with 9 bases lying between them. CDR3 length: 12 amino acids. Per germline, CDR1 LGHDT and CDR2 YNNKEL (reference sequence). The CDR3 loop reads CASSRGAYTIYF. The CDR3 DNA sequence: TGTGCCAGCAGCCGCGGGGCCTACACCATATATTTT.

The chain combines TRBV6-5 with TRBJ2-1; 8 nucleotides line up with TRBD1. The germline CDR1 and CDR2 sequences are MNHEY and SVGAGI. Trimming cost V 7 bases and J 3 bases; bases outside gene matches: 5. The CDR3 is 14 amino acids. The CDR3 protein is CASTRTGNYNEQFF. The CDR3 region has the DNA TGTGCCAGCACCCGGACAGGGAACTACAATGAGCAGTTCTTC.

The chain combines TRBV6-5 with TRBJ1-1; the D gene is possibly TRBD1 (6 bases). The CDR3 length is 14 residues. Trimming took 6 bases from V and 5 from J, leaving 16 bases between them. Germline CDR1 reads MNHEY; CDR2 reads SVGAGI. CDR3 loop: CASRPTGRSTEAFF. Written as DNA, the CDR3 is TGTGCCAGCAGACCGACAGGCAGATCTACTGAAGCTTTCTTT.